This T cell receptor (beta chain) was identified in a study of T cells in localized non-small cell lung cancer. Findings and caveats of the study: Median detection of top 100 tumor clones in adjacent lung was around 59 clones. An association was observed between higher blood T cell density and longer overall survival. Adjacent uninvolved lung had the highest clonality, suggesting focused antigen responses.

The CDR3 extends over 15 amino acids. TCRdb's copy holds only in-frame clones and misses some; the assay was immunoSEQ multiplex PCR. The sample holds about 22,000 clones, approximately 84% seen once. As concerns this clone: Its antigen is unidentified.

The sequenced sample was peripheral blood, obtained before any cancer treatment. The receptor was isolated from a man aged 35 to 69 with stage I lung adenocarcinoma. V gene TRBV5-2 combines with J gene TRBJ1-6; the table's D gene call, TRBD1, was not cross checked with the DNA. TRBV5-2 is a listed pseudogene. This CDR3 is CASSQTQGTNSPLHF. The DNA of the CDR3 is TGTGCCAGCAGCCAAACCCAGGGCACTAATTCACCCCTCCACTTT.